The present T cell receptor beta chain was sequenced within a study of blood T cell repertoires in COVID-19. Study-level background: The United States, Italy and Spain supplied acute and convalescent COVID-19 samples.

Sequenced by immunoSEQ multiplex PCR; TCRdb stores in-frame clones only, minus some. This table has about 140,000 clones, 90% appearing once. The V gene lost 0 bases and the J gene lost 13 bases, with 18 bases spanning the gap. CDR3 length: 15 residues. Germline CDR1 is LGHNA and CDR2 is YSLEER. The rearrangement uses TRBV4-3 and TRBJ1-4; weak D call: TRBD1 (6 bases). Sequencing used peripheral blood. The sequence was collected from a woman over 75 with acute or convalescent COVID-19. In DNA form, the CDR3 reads TGCGCCAGCAGCCAAGATCTCGGTCGGGGAGGGGGACTGTTTTTT. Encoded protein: CASSQDLGRGGGLFF.